A single sample gave rise to the 11 T cell receptor beta chains below, sequenced in a study of identical twins. One entry per CDR3 protein, called by TCRdb with MiXCR from the 5' RACE reads. The repertoire holds 400,000 or so distinct CDR3 sequences, with around 9.7% as singletons. Specimen: naive T cells sorted from blood. Every receptor here comes from a woman in her fifties or sixties in good health.

This chain joins TRBV6-6 and TRBJ2-2; the match to TRBD2 covers 8 bases. With V trimmed by 0 bases and J by 8 bases, 11 bases remained unmatched. CDR1 MNHNY and CDR2 SVGAGI come from the germline V gene (reference sequence). This CDR3 has 17 amino acids. CDR3 in amino acids: CASSYSLTGGPRGELFF. The CDR3 DNA sequence: TGTGCCAGCAGTTACTCGCTGACGGGAGGGCCGCGTGGGGAGCTGTTTTTT.

The V and J genes are TRBV29-1 and TRBJ1-1; the D gene is possibly TRBD1 (6 bases). Germline V gene sequence: CDR1 SQVTM, CDR2 ANQGSEA. Trimming removed 5 bases at V and 1 base at J, with 11 bases between. CDR3 length: 13 amino acids. The CDR3 DNA is TGCAGCGTTCGAACAGGGACGAACACTGAAGCTTTCTTT. Its translation is CSVRTGTNTEAFF. Supplemented by reference TRBV29-1 and TRBJ1-1, the full variable domain reads SAVISQKPSRDICQRGTSLTIQCQVDSQVTMMFWYRQQPGQSLTLIATANQGSEATYESGFVIDKFPISRPNLTFSTLTVSNMSPEDSSIYLCSVRTGTNTEAFFGQGTRLTVV.

The J gene is TRBJ2-3, the V gene TRBV9; weak D call: TRBD2 (6 bases). Germline-derived CDR1 and CDR2 are SGDLS and YYNGEE. The ends were cut back, 1 base at V and 2 bases at J, with 11 bases in the middle. The CDR3 is made up of 15 amino acids. CDR3 amino acids: CASSVLGSSTDTQYF. The DNA for the CDR3 is TGTGCCAGCAGCGTACTCGGGAGTTCCACAGATACGCAGTATTTT.

The gene calls are TRBV5-5 and TRBJ1-1; 7 bases fit TRBD1. This CDR3 comprises 16 residues. Trimming removed 4 bases from V and 0 bases from J; junction bases left unmatched: 9. The germline V gene encodes CDR1 SGHKS and CDR2 YYEKEE (reference sequence). The CDR3 spells CASSRDPGTVNTEAFF. In nucleotides, the CDR3 is TGTGCCAGCAGCAGAGACCCCGGGACAGTGAACACTGAAGCTTTCTTT. Full variable domain (missing parts from reference TRBV5-5 and TRBJ1-1): DAGVTQSPTHLIKTRGQQVTLRCSPISGHKSVSWYQQVLGQGPQFIFQYYEKEERGRGNFPDRFSARQFPNYSSELNVNALLLGDSALYLCASSRDPGTVNTEAFFGQGTRLTVV.

This clonotype was counted between two and nine times. The V and J genes are TRBV25-1 and TRBJ2-4; 7 nucleotides line up with TRBD1. From germline, CDR1 is MGHDK and CDR2 SYGVNS. CDR3 size: 15 residues. With V trimmed by 7 bases and J by 1 base, 7 bases remained unmatched. The DNA of the CDR3 is TGTGCCAGCACCCACAGGGGAAGGGCCAAAAACATTCAGTACTTC. Translating it yields CASTHRGRAKNIQYF.

This clonotype appeared a few times. J is TRBJ1-6 and V is TRBV28; TRBD1 is a possible D gene (5 bases). CDR1 is MDHEN, CDR2 SYDVKM, per germline. This CDR3 region has 16 residues. Trimming cost V 5 bases and J 6 bases, with 17 bases left between them. CDR3 region: CASSLSQGRGNSPLHF. The CDR3 DNA reads as TGTGCCAGCAGTCTGAGTCAGGGTCGGGGTAATTCACCCCTCCACTTT.

The chain is built from TRBV28 and TRBJ2-2; no definite D call. Germline-derived CDR1 and CDR2 are MDHEN and SYDVKM. This CDR3 contains 12 residues. V lost 8 bases and J lost 4, with 8 bases in between. The CDR3 DNA is TGTGCCAGCGAGAGGACCACCGGGGAGCTGTTTTTT. Translated: CASERTTGELFF.

In regard to this clonotype: At one end, the junction sequence differs from germline, possibly due to a read error. The chain has TRBV5-1 and TRBJ2-7; D unresolved. CDR1 and CDR2 from the germline V gene are SGHRS and YFSETQ. CDR3 length equals 14 residues. The CDR3 protein is CASSFTTETYDQYF. CDR3 DNA sequence: TGCGCCAGCAGCTTTACGACTGAGACCTACGACCAGTACTTC.

This clonotype was picked up many times. This rearrangement joins TRBV9 to TRBJ1-1, with D tentatively TRBD1 (6 bases). V dropped 3 bases and J dropped 0 bases, with 9 bases sitting between them. The CDR3 length is 14 residues. From germline, CDR1 is SGDLS and CDR2 YYNGEE. The CDR3 DNA reads as TGTGCCAGCAGCGGGGGGCCCTTGAACACTGAAGCTTTCTTT. This gives the protein CASSGGPLNTEAFF.

This clonotype was seen many times. The V call is TRBV24-1, the J call TRBJ2-5, with a tentative D call TRBD1 (5 bases). The V and J ends lost 4 bases and 0 bases respectively, with 11 bases between them. From germline, CDR1 is KGHDR and CDR2 SFDVKD. The CDR3 contains 15 residues. The CDR3 protein is CATSDPDRYQETQYF. CDR3 in DNA: TGTGCCACCAGTGACCCCGACAGATACCAAGAGACCCAGTACTTC.

The CDR3 sequence is CSVRGGDEKLFF. The CDR3 nucleotides are TGCAGCGTCAGGGGAGGGGATGAAAAACTGTTTTTT. The gene calls are TRBV29-1 and TRBJ1-4, with TRBD1 as a possible D gene (6 bases). Between the trimmed V and J ends, which lost 6 bases and 6 bases, there was a span of 11 bases. This CDR3 spans 12 amino acids. Germline CDR1 and CDR2: SQVTM and ANQGSEA.